Below, 19 T cell receptor beta chains from the same sample are listed, as sequenced in a study of blood T cell repertoires in COVID-19 (TCRdb year 2020). Libraries were built with the immunoSEQ multiplex PCR assay. This is the immuneACCESS table as TCRdb keeps it, with only in-frame sequences that have V and J called. A part of the clones is gone; compared with another copy, unresolved V genes explain less than half, and the rest is unexplained. The sample table shows some 340,000 clones, and roughly 90% are seen once. Roughly 3.6% of the sample rests with the top ten. The sequenced material came from PBMCs or T cells enriched from blood (not recorded which). The receptors originated from a woman in her 30s who had been exposed to COVID-19.

CDR3 in amino acids: CASSQETFGVRGYGYTF. The CDR3, as DNA: TGCGCCAGCAGCCAAGAAACGTTTGGGGTTAGGGGCTATGGCTACACCTTC. The chain combines TRBV4-1 with TRBJ1-2, with D possibly matching TRBD1 (5 bases). The germline V gene encodes CDR1 MGHRA and CDR2 YSYEKL. V lost 0 bases and J lost 4, with 18 bases in between. The CDR3 covers 17 residues.

This clone was seen only once. This chain uses TRBV19 with TRBJ1-2; 8 bases agree with TRBD1. Looked up from germline, CDR1 is LNHDA and CDR2 is SQIVND (reference sequence). After removal of 5 bases from V and 2 bases from J, the junction contained 4 bases not matched to a gene. The CDR3 covers 14 residues. The CDR3 coding sequence is TGTGCCAGTAGTCAAGGACAGGGAAACTATGGCTACACCTTC. Translation gives CASSQGQGNYGYTF. The full variable domain, with the rest looked up from reference TRBV19 and TRBJ1-2, is DGGITQSPKYLFRKEGQNVTLSCEQNLNHDAMYWYRQDPGQGLRLIYYSQIVNDFQKGDIAEGYSVSREKKESFPLTVTSAQKNPTAFYLCASSQGQGNYGYTFGSGTRLTVV.

This clone came up once. This chain connects TRBV19 to TRBJ2-1; D remains unclear. This CDR3 has 15 residues. Germline V gene lookup returns CDR1 LNHDA and CDR2 SQIVND (reference sequence). The germline V and J ends were trimmed by 8 bases and 4 bases, with 18 bases remaining between them. The CDR3: CASSGEVSSYNEQFF. CDR3 in DNA: TGTGCCAGTTCGGGTGAGGTTAGCTCTTACAATGAGCAGTTCTTC.

The chain is built from TRBV7-3 and TRBJ1-2; a weak D match, TRBD1 (5 bases). The germline gives CDR1 SGHTA, CDR2 FQGTGA. V lost 8 bases to trimming and J lost 3 bases, with 13 bases between them. The CDR3 sequence is 13 residues long. The CDR3 nucleotides read TGTGCCAGCCTTCGGGCGGGGGACTATGGCTACACCTTC. It codes for CASLRAGDYGYTF. Full variable domain (remainder filled in from reference TRBV7-3 and TRBJ1-2): GAGVSQTPSNKVTEKGKYVELRCDPISGHTALYWYRQSLGQGPEFLIYFQGTGAADDSGLPNDRFFAVRPEGSVSTLKIQRTERGDSAVYLCASLRAGDYGYTFGSGTRLTVV.

This sequence joins TRBV7-9 and TRBJ1-2; 10 positions match TRBD1. CDR1 is SEHNR, CDR2 FQNEAQ, per germline (reference sequence). The V and J ends lost 4 bases and 1 base, in that order; junction bases with no gene match: 15. The CDR3 consists of 19 residues. The CDR3 spells CASSSLTGTGDDFNYGYTF. As DNA, the CDR3 is TGTGCCAGCAGCTCCCTCACCGGGACAGGGGATGACTTTAACTATGGCTACACCTTC.

The chain has TRBV19 and TRBJ1-5, with no clear D. V was trimmed by 5 bases and J by 0 bases, leaving 17 bases between them. This CDR3 spans 17 amino acids. Germline CDR1 LNHDA, CDR2 SQIVND (reference sequence). The CDR3 protein is CASSFLPPSYSNQPQHF. The CDR3 coding sequence is TGTGCCAGTAGTTTCCTACCGCCGAGTTATAGCAATCAGCCCCAGCATTTT.

This chain joins TRBV29-1 and TRBJ2-3, with TRBD2 matching over 8 bases. The CDR3 consists of 11 residues. With V trimmed by 6 bases and J by 8 bases, 4 bases remained unmatched. Germline values: CDR1 SQVTM, CDR2 ANQGSEA. The CDR3 sequence is CSVTRGGTQYF. CDR3 bases: TGCAGCGTGACCCGGGGGGGTACGCAGTATTTT.

This chain's CDR3 is CASSSDRNSPLHF. CDR3 nucleotide sequence: TGCGCCAGCAGCTCCGACAGAAATTCACCCCTCCACTTT. The rearrangement uses TRBV5-1 and TRBJ1-6; possibly TRBD1 for D (5 bases). Between the trimmed V and J ends, which lost 3 bases and 7 bases, there was a span of 8 bases. The CDR3 sequence is 13 residues long. Looked up from germline, CDR1 is SGHRS and CDR2 is YFSETQ.

This clone was detected only once. V usage is TRBV6-5 and J usage is TRBJ2-7, with D hard to call. CDR1 is MNHEY, CDR2 SVGAGI, per germline. The V end was cut by 4 bases, the J end by 0 bases, with 10 bases between. This CDR3 is built from 14 residues. Written as DNA, the CDR3 is TGTGCCAGCAGTTCCTCGACTGCCTCCTACGAGCAGTACTTC. This codes for CASSSSTASYEQYF.

The chain employs TRBV9 and TRBJ2-1; TRBD2 might be the D (6 bases). This CDR3 spans 12 amino acids. The V and J ends lost 2 bases and 7 bases respectively, with 7 bases between them. Per germline, CDR1 SGDLS and CDR2 YYNGEE. This CDR3 is CASSVEGNEQFF. The CDR3 bases are TGTGCCAGCAGCGTGGAGGGGAATGAGCAGTTCTTC.

The chain recombines TRBV24-1 with TRBJ2-2, with 8 bases lining up with TRBD2. The CDR3 is 16 residues long. Losses at the gene ends were 2 bases for V and 10 bases for J; bases not matched to a gene: 11. Germline CDR1 reads KGHDR; CDR2 reads SFDVKD. CDR3 region: CATSDSGGGSSVELFF. DNA of the CDR3: TGTGCCACCAGTGATTCGGGCGGGGGGTCATCCGTGGAGCTGTTTTTT.

V and J are TRBV30 and TRBJ1-1, with 8 bases that match TRBD1. CDR3 length equals 12 residues. Germline loops: CDR1 GTSNPN, CDR2 SVGIG (reference sequence). J gave up 8 bases and V 5 bases, and 7 bases lay outside the gene matches. This chain's CDR3 is CAWGTGRYEAFF. As DNA, the CDR3 is TGTGCCTGGGGGACAGGCCGATACGAAGCTTTCTTT.

This rearrangement joins TRBV4-3 to TRBJ2-7; 11 nucleotides line up with TRBD1. Trimming took 1 base from V and 3 from J; bases not matched to a gene: 5. The CDR3 consists of 16 residues. Germline loops: CDR1 LGHNA, CDR2 YSLEER. This CDR3 reads CASSQGGGTGGYEQYF. The DNA of the CDR3 is TGCGCCAGCAGCCAAGGAGGCGGGACAGGGGGCTACGAGCAGTACTTC.

The chain is built from TRBV15 and TRBJ1-1; D perhaps matches TRBD1 (6 bases). This CDR3 has 13 amino acids. Germline V CDR1 and CDR2: LNHNV, YYDKDF (reference sequence). V was shortened by 4 bases and J by 7 bases, with 13 bases between the two germline ends. CDR3 sequence: CATSNREGIEAFF. CDR3 coding DNA: TGTGCCACCAGCAACAGGGAAGGAATTGAAGCTTTCTTT. Full variable domain (outside the CDR3, taken from reference TRBV15 and TRBJ1-1): DAMVIQNPRYQVTQFGKPVTLSCSQTLNHNVMYWYQQKSSQAPKLLFHYYDKDFNNEADTPDNFQSRRPNTSFCFLDIRSPGLGDTAMYLCATSNREGIEAFFGQGTRLTVV.

The V gene is TRBV5-5, the J gene TRBJ1-3, with D tentatively TRBD1 (5 bases). The V end was cut by 2 bases, the J end by 7 bases, with 16 bases between. This CDR3 has 15 residues. Germline assignment: CDR1 SGHKS and CDR2 YYEKEE (reference sequence). CDR3 residues: CASSLGHRGSNTIYF. The CDR3 DNA reads TGTGCCAGCAGCTTAGGACACCGGGGGTCGAACACCATATATTTT.

Only one count was recorded for this clone. CDR3 loop: CASSPRGNTGELFF. The CDR3 DNA sequence: TGTGCCAGCAGCCCACGGGGGAACACCGGGGAGCTGTTTTTT. The V gene is TRBV7-3, the J gene TRBJ2-2; tentatively, D is TRBD2 (5 bases). V lost 5 bases and J 1 base, leaving 8 bases between the germline ends. Germline V gene lookup returns CDR1 SGHTA and CDR2 FQGTGA. The CDR3 is made up of 14 amino acids.

V is TRBV6-6 and J is TRBJ1-5; TRBD1 agrees at 8 bases. V was clipped by 6 bases and J by 3 bases; unmatched bases: 7. Germline CDR1 reads MNHNY; CDR2 reads SVGAGI (reference sequence). CDR3 length: 15 residues. For the CDR3, the DNA is TGTGCCAGCAGGCCCGACAGGGGATTCAATCAGCCCCAGCATTTT. Residues: CASRPDRGFNQPQHF.

This chain links TRBV6-2 or TRBV6-3 with TRBJ1-2; D not certain. This CDR3 is 18 amino acids long. In germline, CDR1 is MNHEY, CDR2 SVGEGT. V shed 0 bases and J shed 4 bases, with 21 bases lying between them. The CDR3 nucleotides are TGTGCCAGCAGTTACTCGACCGCGGAGTATATAGGTGGCTATGGCTACACCTTC. It specifies CASSYSTAEYIGGYGYTF.

This CDR3 is CASSLYGQINMVGYNEQFF. The CDR3 coding sequence is TGTGCCAGCAGTTTATACGGACAGATTAATATGGTGGGCTACAATGAGCAGTTCTTC. V gene TRBV28 combines with J gene TRBJ2-1; TRBD1 is a possible D gene (6 bases). Germline values: CDR1 MDHEN, CDR2 SYDVKM. The CDR3 covers 19 residues. The V end lost 1 base, the J end lost 3 bases, and 22 bases lay between the germline ends.